This TCR beta chain was captured by sequencing in a study of cytomegalovirus exposure and HLA in healthy donors. The germline CDR1 and CDR2 sequences are SGHVS and FNYEAQ. The CDR3 has 15 amino acids. Trimming took 5 bases from V and 9 from J; bases not matched to a gene: 8. Researchers ran the PCR with 60 Vbeta and 13 Jbeta primers. Method: immunoSEQ multiplex PCR; TCRdb's copy keeps in-frame clones and lacks some. This sample has fewer than 200,000 clones, with about 77% found just once. The rearrangement joins TRBV7-6 to TRBJ1-4; 11 positions agree with TRBD1. This TCR was recovered from a woman aged 35 to 49 in good health and CMV-seropositive. The sample was PBMCs. CDR3 sequence: CASSRRTGGAQKLFF. The CDR3 DNA reads as TGTGCCAGCAGCCGAAGGACAGGGGGCGCGCAAAAACTGTTTTTT.